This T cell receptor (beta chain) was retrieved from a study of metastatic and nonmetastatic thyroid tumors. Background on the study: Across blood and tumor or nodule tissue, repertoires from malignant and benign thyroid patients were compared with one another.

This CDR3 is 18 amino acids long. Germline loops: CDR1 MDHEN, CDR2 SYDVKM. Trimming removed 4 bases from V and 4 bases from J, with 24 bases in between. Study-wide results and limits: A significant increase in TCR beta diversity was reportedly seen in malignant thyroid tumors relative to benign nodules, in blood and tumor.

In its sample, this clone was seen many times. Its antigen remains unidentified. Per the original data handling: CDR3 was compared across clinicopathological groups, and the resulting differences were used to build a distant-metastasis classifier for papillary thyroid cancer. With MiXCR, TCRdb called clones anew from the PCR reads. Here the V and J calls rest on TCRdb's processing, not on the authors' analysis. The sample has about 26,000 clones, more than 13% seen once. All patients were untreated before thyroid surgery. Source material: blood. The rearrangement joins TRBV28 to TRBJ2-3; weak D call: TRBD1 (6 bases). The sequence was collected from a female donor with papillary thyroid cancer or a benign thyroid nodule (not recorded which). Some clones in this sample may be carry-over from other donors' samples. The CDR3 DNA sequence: TGTGCCAGCAGTTCGAACAGGGAGTGGGTCGGGGCACCAGATACGCAGTATTTT. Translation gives CASSSNREWVGAPDTQYF. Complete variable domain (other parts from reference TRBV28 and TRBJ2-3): DVKVTQSSRYLVKRTGEKVFLECVQDMDHENMFWYRQDPGLGLRLIYFSYDVKMKEKGDIPEGYSVSREKKERFSLILESASTNQTSMYLCASSSNREWVGAPDTQYFGPGTRLTVL.